These T cell receptor beta chains were read from a single sample in a study of blood T cell repertoires in COVID-19. Data came from immunoSEQ multiplex PCR; TCRdb stores just in-frame clones and leaves some out. The top ten clones hold approximately 6% of a sample with roughly 330,000 clones, about 90% of them seen once. What was sequenced was PBMCs or T cells enriched from blood (not recorded which). These receptors all come from a woman aged 25-40 years who had recovered from COVID-19. The conserved cysteine and the conserved F or W are not part of the CDR3 here. Size values are once, few and many counts, or a class for expanded clones, and some rows have none.

TRBV28	TRBJ2-7	NA	ASSLGRVEEQY
TRBV7-8	TRBJ1-1	few	ASSIRTDYTEAF
TRBV18	TRBJ2-3	NA	ASSPLSGGTSDTQY
TRBV30	TRBJ2-7	NA	AWRQGGTGEQY
TRBV19	TRBJ2-2	once	ASSTSGISNTGELF
TRBV6-5	TRBJ1-1	NA	ASCRTAGTEAF
TRBV7-2	TRBJ1-5	once	ASSSDFGQPQH
TRBV13	TRBJ2-2	NA	ASSLPPSGTGELF
TRBV3-1/TRBV3-2	TRBJ1-5	NA	ASSLRRDSPQPQH
TRBV30	TRBJ2-7	NA	AWSFRGSYEQY
TRBV7-9	TRBJ1-6	NA	ASSPSGQKNSPLH
TRBV30	TRBJ1-3	NA	AWSVLYGGAISGNTIY
TRBV6-2/TRBV6-3	TRBJ1-2	NA	ASSPPGYT
TRBV25-1	TRBJ2-3	NA	ASSDPGKSTDTQY
TRBV3-1/TRBV3-2	TRBJ2-7	NA	ASSRPGSDGGEQY
TRBV5-1	TRBJ1-2	NA	ASSSDRGRNGYT
TRBV9	TRBJ1-6	NA	ASSTTGVMDSPLH
TRBV6-5	TRBJ1-2	NA	ASSYSRTGGNGYT
TRBV27	TRBJ2-1	NA	ASNKGPQGSYNEQF
TRBV28	TRBJ1-5	NA	ASLRGSNQPQH
TRBV9	TRBJ1-1	NA	ASSVGLTENTEAF
TRBV5-1	TRBJ1-1	NA	ASRGGGVSITEAF
TRBV28	TRBJ1-4	NA	ASSLAGGLQKLF
TRBV9	TRBJ2-1	NA	ASSPVTGGLPAEQF
TRBV9	TRBJ1-2	NA	ASSVEGADYGYT
TRBV13	TRBJ1-1	NA	ASSLGQMNTEAF
TRBV5-1	TRBJ1-3	NA	ASSLDEGALRGNTIY
TRBV9	TRBJ1-2	NA	ASSVGEGTGYT
TRBV7-3	TRBJ2-5	NA	ASSPIAGGETQY
TRBV15	TRBJ1-5	NA	ATKTHRGRGGNQPQH
TRBV7-6	TRBJ2-1	NA	ASSFGQGYYNEQF
TRBV7-3	TRBJ1-3	few	ASSPPRGQGNTIY
TRBV7-2	TRBJ2-5	NA	ASSLRGRGRLETQY
TRBV6-5	TRBJ2-2	NA	ASSWWGGSTGELF
TRBV3-1/TRBV3-2	TRBJ2-3	NA	ASSPGRRDTQY
TRBV19	TRBJ1-2	NA	ASEQGMGYT
TRBV6-5	TRBJ1-1	NA	ASHPTNSDTEAF
TRBV2	TRBJ1-2	NA	ASSPGQLNYGYT
TRBV7-2	TRBJ2-4	NA	ASSFSRRGGNIQY
TRBV7-2	TRBJ2-7	NA	ASSPPGVFYEQY
TRBV7-3	TRBJ2-2	NA	ASSPTGANTGELF
TRBV3-1/TRBV3-2	TRBJ1-2	NA	ASSQDLTVGYT
TRBV4-2	TRBJ1-2	NA	ASSQDVKRSGRGYT
TRBV19	TRBJ1-2	NA	ASSIGTGTNYGYT
TRBV28	TRBJ1-1	few	ASRGDRGYGEAF
TRBV5-1	TRBJ2-6	NA	ASSPLGANVLT
TRBV6-5	TRBJ1-3	few	ASSYSTHSGNTIY
TRBV11-2	TRBJ2-1	NA	ASSRTGTDNEQF
TRBV19	TRBJ2-7	NA	ASSIRQGDILGEQY
TRBV29-1	TRBJ1-1	NA	SAGQLMNTEAF
TRBV7-9	TRBJ2-2	NA	ASSSGVGELF
TRBV18	TRBJ1-5	NA	ASSPINPGQGNQPQH
TRBV9	TRBJ1-1	once	ASSPNGQGTEAF
TRBV5-4	TRBJ1-1	NA	ASSLAAGPTAAF
TRBV5-6	TRBJ1-5	NA	ASSLRSTGVGNQPQH
TRBV5-4	TRBJ1-1	NA	ASSSGGKANTEAF
TRBV29-1	TRBJ2-7	NA	SALGQTSYEQY
TRBV3-1/TRBV3-2	TRBJ1-5	NA	ASSLGQYNQPQH
TRBV30	TRBJ1-5	NA	AWTQGGNQPQH
TRBV7-9	TRBJ2-2	NA	ASSLVGAGPNTGELF